The 13 T cell receptor beta chains below come from one sample, sequenced in a study of T cell responses to AZD1222 COVID-19 vaccine. Libraries were prepared by immunoSEQ multiplex PCR; TCRdb keeps only in-frame clonotypes and omits some of them. The data contain about 70,000 clones, 88% of them singletons. Sequenced here: peripheral blood, sampled on day 0 of MenACWY control vaccination. The receptors here all came from an adult in good health.

The chain is built from TRBV30 and TRBJ1-6; D not resolved. This CDR3 is built from 13 residues. V lost 2 bases and J 10 bases, leaving 12 bases between the germline ends. Per the germline V gene, CDR1 is GTSNPN and CDR2 is SVGIG (reference sequence). The CDR3 DNA is TGTGCCTGGAGTATTCGGACGGAATCACCCCTCCACTTT. Translating gives CAWSIRTESPLHF.

The chain combines TRBV5-6 with TRBJ2-5; possibly TRBD2 for D (5 bases). Germline V CDR1 and CDR2: SGHDT, YYEEEE. V lost 0 bases and J 5 bases, leaving 17 bases between the germline ends. CDR3 length equals 16 residues. CDR3 bases: TGTGCCAGCAGCTTGGATCGGAGCGGCCACGGGGAGACCCAGTACTTC. Translation: CASSLDRSGHGETQYF.

V is TRBV6-2 or TRBV6-3 and J is TRBJ1-5; TRBD1 agrees at 7 bases. Germline V gives CDR1 MNHEY, CDR2 SVGEGT. V was pared by 6 bases and J by 2 bases, with 7 bases of the junction left unmatched. This CDR3 is built from 15 residues. The CDR3: CASSIDRVGNQPQHF. The DNA of the CDR3 is TGTGCCAGCAGCATAGACAGGGTGGGCAATCAGCCCCAGCATTTT.

The rearrangement uses TRBV19 and TRBJ1-2; 11 bases are shared with TRBD1. The junction had 11 bases not matched to a gene; V was cut back by 6 bases and J by 5 bases. Germline CDR1 reads LNHDA; CDR2 reads SQIVND (reference sequence). This CDR3 has 16 amino acids. In DNA form, the CDR3 reads TGTGCCAGTAGGGGGCCCGGACAGGGGGCTGATTATGGCTACACCTTC. Translating gives CASRGPGQGADYGYTF.

This clone was detected a few times. The CDR3 DNA reads TGCGCCAGCAGCCCCGGCGGGGGGGCGGTGGGGCAGTACTTC. Translating gives CASSPGGGAVGQYF. This chain links TRBV5-1 with TRBJ2-7; 9 bases line up with TRBD2. The CDR3 contains 14 residues. The V segment lost 4 bases and the J segment 9 bases; nucleotides outside the gene matches: 11. CDR1 is SGHRS, CDR2 YFSETQ, per germline. The whole variable domain, remainder taken from reference TRBV5-1 and TRBJ2-7, is KAGVTQTPRYLIKTRGQQVTLSCSPISGHRSVSWYQQTPGQGLQFLFEYFSETQRNKGNFPGRFSGRQFSNSRSEMNVSTLELGDSALYLCASSPGGGAVGQYFGPGTRLTVT.

The chain uses TRBV12-5 and TRBJ1-1, with a possible D match to TRBD1 (6 bases). CDR3 length: 13 residues. With 5 bases removed from V and 6 bases from J, the gap between germline ends came to 13 bases. Per germline, CDR1 LGHNT and CDR2 FRNRAP. CDR3 region: CASGTLRGAEAFF. The CDR3 coding sequence is TGTGCTAGTGGTACCCTCAGGGGAGCTGAAGCTTTCTTT.

The chain links TRBV7-9 to TRBJ1-1, with D unresolved. Germline-derived CDR1 and CDR2 are SEHNR and FQNEAQ (reference sequence). V was clipped by 2 bases and J by 7 bases, with 11 bases between them. The CDR3 extends over 13 amino acids. DNA of the CDR3: TGTGCCAGCAGCTTATTGGGGTGGAATGAAGCTTTCTTT. This gives the protein CASSLLGWNEAFF.

The V and J genes are TRBV5-1 and TRBJ2-3, with a weak D call TRBD1 (5 bases). Germline V gene lookup returns CDR1 SGHRS and CDR2 YFSETQ. V was clipped by 0 bases and J by 0 bases, with 8 bases between them. The CDR3 spans 15 residues. This CDR3 is CASSLATGSTDTQYF. The DNA for the CDR3 is TGCGCCAGCAGCTTGGCCACAGGAAGCACAGATACGCAGTATTTT.

V gene TRBV19 combines with J gene TRBJ1-2; 10 bases are shared with TRBD1. Germline CDR1 LNHDA, CDR2 SQIVND (reference sequence). The V gene end was trimmed by 4 bases and the J gene end by 8 bases; junction bases not matched to a gene: 4. The CDR3 sequence is 13 residues long. The CDR3 DNA follows: TGTGCCAGTAGTACGGGACAGGGGTTCGGCTACACCTTC. Amino acid sequence: CASSTGQGFGYTF.

V is TRBV28 and J is TRBJ2-6; D ambiguous. The CDR3 is 14 residues long. Trimming took off 5 bases at V and 1 base at J, with 6 bases between the two ends. Germline V gene data show CDR1 as MDHEN and CDR2 as SYDVKM. CDR3 DNA: TGTGCCAGCAGTCAACAATCTGGGGCCAACGTCCTGACTTTC. Its protein product is CASSQQSGANVLTF.

V and J are TRBV2 and TRBJ1-1; D is ambiguous. The CDR3 is 14 amino acids. Germline V gene lookup returns CDR1 SNHLY and CDR2 FYNNEI. V was cut by 1 base and J by 5 bases, with 11 bases left in between. The CDR3 here is CASSEEGTRTEAFF. The CDR3, as DNA: TGTGCCAGCAGTGAAGAGGGCACGCGAACTGAAGCTTTCTTT.

The V call is TRBV7-8, the J call TRBJ1-6; D unclear. The CDR3 contains 12 residues. The V gene's germline CDR1 is SGHVS and CDR2 FQNEAQ. V was shortened by 8 bases and J by 7 bases, with 9 bases between the two germline ends. This CDR3 reads CASRLTNSPLHF. The DNA for the CDR3 is TGTGCCAGCCGCCTAACGAATTCACCCCTCCACTTT.

The V call is TRBV15, the J call TRBJ1-4; 7 nucleotides match TRBD1. In germline, CDR1 is LNHNV, CDR2 YYDKDF (reference sequence). Trimming removed 8 bases from V and 5 bases from J; junction bases left unmatched: 5. CDR3 size: 13 residues. The DNA for the CDR3 is TGTGCCACCGAGACAGGGCCCAATGAAAAACTGTTTTTT. Residues: CATETGPNEKLFF. Complete variable domain (other parts from reference TRBV15 and TRBJ1-4): DAMVIQNPRYQVTQFGKPVTLSCSQTLNHNVMYWYQQKSSQAPKLLFHYYDKDFNNEADTPDNFQSRRPNTSFCFLDIRSPGLGDTAMYLCATETGPNEKLFFGSGTQLSVL.